This is a list of T cell receptor beta chains from one sample in a study of blood T cell repertoires in COVID-19. TCRdb keeps only in-frame clones here, not all; method: immunoSEQ multiplex PCR. The sample lists approximately 320,000 clones; 80% to 90% were seen once. Material: PBMCs or T cells enriched from blood (not recorded which). The receptor set was obtained from a woman aged 18 to 35 who had recovered from COVID-19. The CDR3 runs from the conserved cysteine through the conserved F or W. D genes are given only for firm matches. Some rows have no size entry. The others give once, few or many, or a class for an expanded clone.

CDR3 DNA,CDR3 protein,D gene,clone size,V gene,J gene
TGTGCCACCAGCGGGACCAGGGGGCGCGGGGAGCTGTTTTTT,CATSGTRGRGELFF,TRBD1,.,TRBV15,TRBJ2-2
TGTGCCAGCAGTGAACAGGGACTGAACTCTGGAAACACCATATATTTT,CASSEQGLNSGNTIYF,.,.,TRBV2,TRBJ1-3
TGTGCCAGCAGCTTAACCCAGGGGGACTATAATTCACCCCTCCACTTT,CASSLTQGDYNSPLHF,TRBD1,.,TRBV7-3,TRBJ1-6
TGTGCGGTGGAGGGACAGGATCAGGTAGATACGCAGTATTTT,CAVEGQDQVDTQYF,TRBD1,.,TRBV10-3,TRBJ2-3
TGTGCCAGCAGTTCACTAGCGGGCCCCCCGGCCTACGAGCAGTACTTC,CASSSLAGPPAYEQYF,TRBD2,.,TRBV27,TRBJ2-7
TGTGCCAGCAGTGAAAAAGACAGCCGGATTAGTAGTAAGCCCCAGTACTTC,CASSEKDSRISSKPQYF,.,few,TRBV6-1,TRBJ2-5
TGTGCCAGCAGTCCGAGCCCGGCGGCATATGGCTACACCTTC,CASSPSPAAYGYTF,.,.,TRBV2,TRBJ1-2
TGTGCCAGTAGTATCGTAGGGGTGAATGAGCAGTTCTTC,CASSIVGVNEQFF,.,.,TRBV19,TRBJ2-1
TGTGCCAGCAGTCAAGACAGGCTGAGGAATTCACCCCTCCACTTT,CASSQDRLRNSPLHF,.,.,TRBV28,TRBJ1-6
TGCGCCAGCAGCCCCGGGTCCGGGGGATCCTACAATGAGCAGTTCTTC,CASSPGSGGSYNEQFF,.,once,TRBV5-1,TRBJ2-1
TGTGCCAGCAGTCCCGGGACACACACAGATACGCAGTATTTT,CASSPGTHTDTQYF,.,few,TRBV7-3,TRBJ2-3
TGTGCCAGCAGTGGGGATTCAGGGGTGAACATTCAGTACTTC,CASSGDSGVNIQYF,.,once,TRBV25-1,TRBJ2-4
TGTGCCAGCAGCCAAGAGAGTGGGCGCCACAATCAGCCCCAGCATTTT,CASSQESGRHNQPQHF,.,.,TRBV4-2,TRBJ1-5
TGTGCCAGTAGTATAGTCTCAGTAACAAACACTGAAGCTTTCTTT,CASSIVSVTNTEAFF,.,.,TRBV19,TRBJ1-1
TGTGCCAGCAGCTTAGGAGACCTGACTCTTGCTTTCTTT,CASSLGDLTLAFF,.,once,TRBV7-9,TRBJ1-1
TGCGCCAGCAGCTTGGAACAGGGCGGCACTGAAGCTTTCTTT,CASSLEQGGTEAFF,.,.,TRBV5-1,TRBJ1-1
TGTGCCAGCAGTTCCCTCCTAGACAGCTACAATGAGCAGTTCTTC,CASSSLLDSYNEQFF,.,.,TRBV6-6,TRBJ2-1
TGTGCCAGTCGAGTCCGGACAGGGACTTACGAGCAGTACTTC,CASRVRTGTYEQYF,TRBD1,.,TRBV28,TRBJ2-7
TGCGCCAGCAGCCGCGGGACTAGCACCGCCCATGAGCAGTTCTTC,CASSRGTSTAHEQFF,TRBD2,.,TRBV4-3,TRBJ2-1
TGTGCCAGCAGCCCAACCCCTTGGCAGGGAGAAGCTTTCTTT,CASSPTPWQGEAFF,.,.,TRBV7-3,TRBJ1-1
TGTGCCAGCAGTTTAGGTTGGGCGGACAGGGCGAACACCGGGGAGCTGTTTTTT,CASSLGWADRANTGELFF,TRBD1,.,TRBV27,TRBJ2-2
TGTGCCAGCAGCTTAAGAGGTTCTGGAAACACCATATATTTT,CASSLRGSGNTIYF,.,.,TRBV7-8,TRBJ1-3